What follows are 2 T cell receptor beta chains derived from one specimen sequenced in a study of T cell repertoires in aging, cancer and after chemotherapy. TRB rearrangements spanning V, D and J were amplified using mixed TRB-A/B primers. From the multiplex PCR reads, TCRdb called clonotypes with MiXCR, one entry per CDR3 protein. This table has 1,500 to 2,000 distinct CDR3 sequences, over 55% appearing once. Amplification of TCR beta used genomic DNA extracted from peripheral blood. Material for sequencing was blood. These receptors all stem from a human donor with a blood cancer.

This chain links TRBV4-2 with TRBJ2-3; 10 bases match TRBD2. Germline V gene sequence: CDR1 LGHNA, CDR2 YNFKEQ. The trim removed 4 bases at V and 0 bases at J, leaving 16 bases unmatched. The CDR3 runs to 20 residues. In DNA, the CDR3 is TGTGCCAGCAGCCTCCACCAGGCTAGCGGGAGCTTAACTAGCACAGATACGCAGTATTTT. It yields the protein CASSLHQASGSLTSTDTQYF.

This clonotype was seen only once. V usage is TRBV29-1 and J usage is TRBJ1-2; TRBD1 matches 8 bases. V was pared by 3 bases and J by 9 bases, with 6 bases of the junction left unmatched. The CDR3 has 12 amino acids. CDR1 and CDR2 (germline): SQVTM, ANQGSEA. Here the CDR3 reads CSVETGDRSYTF. The CDR3 DNA sequence: TGCAGCGTTGAGACAGGGGACCGGAGCTACACCTTC.